The clone carrying this T cell receptor (beta chain) came up a few times. What it recognizes is unknown. The data were taken from a study of cytotoxic CD8 clonotypes in ibrutinib-treated CLL. Findings of the study overall: Researchers report that baseline clonality outpaced age-matched healthy donors and tracked circulating CD8+ T-cell counts. Public clonotypes were rare and shrank or held steady on treatment. At progression, clonality fell back toward baseline after rising at ibrutinib response.

Profiled with immunoSEQ multiplex PCR; TCRdb holds only in-frame clones, not every one. The sample yields roughly 170,000 clones, approximately 80% seen once. For TCR beta libraries, about 2 micrograms of genomic DNA were obtained from cryopreserved PBMCs. The germline V gene encodes CDR1 LNHDA and CDR2 SQIVND (reference sequence). The CDR3 covers 14 residues. V was shortened by 3 bases and J by 5 bases, with 13 bases between the two germline ends. The sample in question was PBMCs, obtained after 24 months of ibrutinib treatment. The chain carries TRBV19 and TRBJ2-5; maybe TRBD1 (6 bases). This receptor was taken from a human donor with chronic lymphocytic leukemia. The chain's CDR3 is CASSIKHRAETQYF. In DNA form, the CDR3 reads TGTGCCAGTAGTATTAAGCACAGGGCGGAGACCCAGTACTTC.